This paragraph covers one TCR beta chain sequence. Its antigen is undetermined. The PCR employed 60 Vbeta primers together with 13 Jbeta primers. Produced via immunoSEQ multiplex PCR; TCRdb's table is partial and in-frame only. Of fewer than 150,000 clones listed, around 85% are singletons. This sample was included in a study of cytomegalovirus exposure and HLA in healthy donors. Notes on the study in general: Most CMV-associated TCR beta chains appeared HLA-restricted in a later analysis.

This CDR3 comprises 14 residues. Germline loops: CDR1 MNHEY, CDR2 SMNVEV (reference sequence). V lost 4 bases, J lost 0 bases, and 2 bases stayed unmatched. This chain connects TRBV27 to TRBJ2-7; the match to TRBD1 covers 8 bases. The sample consisted of PBMCs. The receptor comes from a woman under 40 in good health and CMV-seropositive. As DNA, the CDR3 is TGTGCCAGCAGTTCGGACAGGGTCTCCTACGAGCAGTACTTC. Its protein product is CASSSDRVSYEQYF.